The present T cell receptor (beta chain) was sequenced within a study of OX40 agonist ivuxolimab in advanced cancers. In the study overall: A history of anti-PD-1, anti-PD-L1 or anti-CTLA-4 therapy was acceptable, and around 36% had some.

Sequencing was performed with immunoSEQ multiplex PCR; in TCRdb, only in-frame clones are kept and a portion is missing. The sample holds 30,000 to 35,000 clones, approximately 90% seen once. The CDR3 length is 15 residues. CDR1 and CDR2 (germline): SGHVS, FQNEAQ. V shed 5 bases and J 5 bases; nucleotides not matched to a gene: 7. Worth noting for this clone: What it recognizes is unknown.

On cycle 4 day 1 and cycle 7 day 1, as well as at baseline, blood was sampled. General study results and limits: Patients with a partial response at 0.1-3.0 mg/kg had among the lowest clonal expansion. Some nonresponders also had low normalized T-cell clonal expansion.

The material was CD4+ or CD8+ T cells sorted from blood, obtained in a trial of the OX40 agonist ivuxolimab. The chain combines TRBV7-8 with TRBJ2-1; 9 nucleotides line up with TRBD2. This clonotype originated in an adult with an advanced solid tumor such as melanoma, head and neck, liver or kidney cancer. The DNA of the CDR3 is TGTGCCAGCAGCCCCGGGACTAGCTTCCACAATGAGCAGTTCTTC. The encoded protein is CASSPGTSFHNEQFF.